Listed here is a single T cell receptor beta chain. Its antigen remains unknown. One base away lies a much larger clone, so this may be a sequencing read error. This sample stems from a study of tumor-infiltrating lymphocytes in primary liver carcinoma. Study results and caveats: Just around 7.5-25% of top clones spanned all five tumor regions. Researchers found tumor-adjacent and tumor-blood pairs overlapped less than tumor region pairs. Tumor top-250-clone fractions significantly exceeded those of blood (p = 0.039).

Synthesis of TCR beta cDNA was carried out from 450 to 500 ng total RNA with a constant-region primer. TCR beta libraries came from three nested multiplex PCR rounds using slightly modified ARM-PCR. Rounds one and two of PCR, each of 10 cycles, were primed with TRBV1-TRBV30 forward primers and a C-beta reverse primer. TCRdb reanalysed the multiplex PCR reads using MiXCR and keeps one entry per CDR3 protein. The repertoire holds about 20,000 distinct CDR3 sequences, with approximately 70% as singletons. Unsorted bulk tissue of roughly 19-30 mg yielded co-extracted RNA and DNA. Each individual tumor supplied samples from five separate regions. This CDR3 has 14 residues. Germline V gives CDR1 SGHNT, CDR2 YENEEA.

The source material was liver tumor tissue from sampling region 1. Sample subset: tumor region T1, superior pole. The J gene is TRBJ2-3, the V gene TRBV11-3; D possibly matches TRBD1 or TRBD2 (5 bases each). This clonotype originated in a middle-aged man with primary liver carcinoma and hepatitis B virus infection. CDR3: CVSSDGTWRDTQYF. CDR3 coding DNA: TGTGTCAGCAGCGATGGGACCTGGCGAGATACGCAGTATTTT. Based on the CDR3 plus reference TRBV11-3 and TRBJ2-3, the full variable domain is EAGVVQSPRYKIIEKKQPVAFWCNPISGHNTLYWYLQNLGQGPELLIRYENEEAVDDSQLPKDRFSAERLKGVDSTLKIQPAELGDSAVYLCVSSDGTWRDTQYFGPGTRLTVL.